The 8 T cell receptor beta chains below all came from one sample that was sequenced in a study of blood T cell repertoires in COVID-19. Profiling relied on immunoSEQ multiplex PCR, and the TCRdb table lists in-frame clones only, not all of them. The table has roughly 85,000 clones, roughly 85% seen once; the top ten hold 25% to 30%. The sequenced sample consisted of peripheral blood. The receptors derive from a man aged 50-59 years with active or convalescent COVID-19.

This clone was seen a few times. The genes are TRBV28 and TRBJ2-1; 7 nucleotides agree with TRBD2. The CDR3 loop spans 14 amino acids. The germline V gene encodes CDR1 MDHEN and CDR2 SYDVKM. With V trimmed by 6 bases and J by 5 bases, 7 bases remained unmatched. The CDR3 here is CASRTRELNNEQFF. CDR3 DNA sequence: TGTGCCAGCAGGACGCGGGAGCTCAACAATGAGCAGTTCTTC. The full variable domain, its missing parts supplied by reference TRBV28 and TRBJ2-1, is DVKVTQSSRYLVKRTGEKVFLECVQDMDHENMFWYRQDPGLGLRLIYFSYDVKMKEKGDIPEGYSVSREKKERFSLILESASTNQTSMYLCASRTRELNNEQFFGPGTRLTVL.

The V gene is TRBV5-1, the J gene TRBJ2-7, with 9 bases that match TRBD1. CDR1 and CDR2 from the germline V gene are SGHRS and YFSETQ. This CDR3 contains 14 residues. Unmatched junction bases numbered 10, after V lost 4 bases and J lost 8 bases. CDR3 DNA: TGCGCCAGCAGCCAAGGACAGGGGATTAGTCAGCAGTACTTC. It is translated as CASSQGQGISQQYF.

This clone came up many times. CDR3 loop: CASRLLAGGAVEQFF. CDR3 bases: TGTGCCAGCAGACTCCTAGCGGGAGGGGCGGTTGAGCAGTTCTTC. The rearrangement joins TRBV27 to TRBJ2-1; TRBD2 matches at 12 bases. This CDR3 region has 15 residues. After removal of 6 bases from V and 9 bases from J, the junction contained 9 bases not matched to a gene. Germline CDR1 MNHEY, CDR2 SMNVEV (reference sequence).

V and J are TRBV5-5 and TRBJ2-7, with TRBD2 matching over 8 bases. The junction had 8 bases not matched to a gene; V was cut back by 0 bases and J by 6 bases. CDR1 SGHKS and CDR2 YYEKEE come from the germline V gene (reference sequence). There are 15 residues in the CDR3. The CDR3 nucleotides are TGTGCCAGCAGCTTGGGGGTGACTAGCGTATCCGAGCAGTACTTC. Protein sequence: CASSLGVTSVSEQYF.

The chain is built from TRBV12-5 and TRBJ1-1; tentative D call: TRBD1 (6 bases). V gave up 2 bases and J gave up 0 bases, with 16 bases separating them. CDR1 and CDR2 from the germline V gene are LGHNT and FRNRAP. The CDR3 totals 17 residues. The CDR3 sequence: CASGLRVGTNMNTEAFF. The CDR3 nucleotides are TGTGCTAGTGGTTTGAGGGTAGGGACAAACATGAACACTGAAGCTTTCTTT.

The rearrangement uses TRBV7-6 and TRBJ2-3; tentatively, D is TRBD1 (6 bases). Germline-derived CDR1 and CDR2 are SGHVS and FNYEAQ. Trimming stripped 1 base from V and 2 bases from J, with 10 bases between. This CDR3 is 15 amino acids long. CDR3 in amino acids: CASSLGGDNTDTQYF. CDR3 nucleotides: TGTGCCAGCAGCTTAGGAGGGGACAACACAGATACGCAGTATTTT.

This chain connects TRBV11-2 to TRBJ2-7, with TRBD2 as a possible D gene (7 bases). Trimming removed 4 bases from V and 6 bases from J, with 19 bases in between. The CDR3 sequence is 15 residues long. From germline, CDR1 is SGHAT and CDR2 FQNNGV. CDR3 DNA: TGTGCCAGCAGCTCCCAGGGGAGGGCCCGCGGCGAGCAGTACTTC. Amino acid sequence: CASSSQGRARGEQYF.

The rearrangement joins TRBV6-5 to TRBJ2-5; D is uncertain. Trimming pared 0 bases from V and 2 bases from J, leaving 7 bases between. Germline V lookup: CDR1 MNHEY, CDR2 SVGAGI. The CDR3 sequence is 14 residues long. CDR3 nucleotide sequence: TGTGCCAGCAGTTACTCGCGGAGTCAAGAGACCCAGTACTTC. Translation: CASSYSRSQETQYF.